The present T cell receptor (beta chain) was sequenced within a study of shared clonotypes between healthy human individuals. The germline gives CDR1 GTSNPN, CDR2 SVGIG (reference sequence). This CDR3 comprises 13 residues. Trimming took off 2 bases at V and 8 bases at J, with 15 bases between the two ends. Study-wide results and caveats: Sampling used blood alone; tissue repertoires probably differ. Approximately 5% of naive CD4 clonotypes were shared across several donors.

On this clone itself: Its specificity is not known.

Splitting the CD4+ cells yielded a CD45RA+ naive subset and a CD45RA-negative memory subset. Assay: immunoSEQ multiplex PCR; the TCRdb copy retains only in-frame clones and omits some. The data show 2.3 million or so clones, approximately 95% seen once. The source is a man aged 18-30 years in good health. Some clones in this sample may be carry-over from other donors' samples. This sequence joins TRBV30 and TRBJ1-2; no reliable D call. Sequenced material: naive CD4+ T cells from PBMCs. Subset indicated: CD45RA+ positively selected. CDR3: CAWSPGSGRGYTF. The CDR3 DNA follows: TGTGCCTGGAGTCCCGGGTCCGGACGCGGCTACACCTTC.